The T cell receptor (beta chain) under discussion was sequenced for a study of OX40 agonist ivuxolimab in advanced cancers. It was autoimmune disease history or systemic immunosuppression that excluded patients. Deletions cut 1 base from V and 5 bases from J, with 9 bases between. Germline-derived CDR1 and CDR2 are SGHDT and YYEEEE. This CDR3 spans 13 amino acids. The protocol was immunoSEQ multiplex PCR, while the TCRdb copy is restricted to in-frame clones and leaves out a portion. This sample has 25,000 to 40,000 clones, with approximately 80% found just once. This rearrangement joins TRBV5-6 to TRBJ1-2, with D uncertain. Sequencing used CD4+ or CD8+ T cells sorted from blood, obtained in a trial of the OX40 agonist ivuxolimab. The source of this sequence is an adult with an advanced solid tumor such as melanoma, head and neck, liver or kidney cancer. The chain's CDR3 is CASSLMGTYGYTF. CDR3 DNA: TGTGCCAGCAGCTTGATGGGTACTTATGGCTACACCTTC. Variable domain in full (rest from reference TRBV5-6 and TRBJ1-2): DAGVTQSPTHLIKTRGQQVTLRCSPKSGHDTVSWYQQALGQGPQFIFQYYEEEERQRGNFPDRFSGHQFPNYSSELNVNALLLGDSALYLCASSLMGTYGYTFGSGTRLTVV.